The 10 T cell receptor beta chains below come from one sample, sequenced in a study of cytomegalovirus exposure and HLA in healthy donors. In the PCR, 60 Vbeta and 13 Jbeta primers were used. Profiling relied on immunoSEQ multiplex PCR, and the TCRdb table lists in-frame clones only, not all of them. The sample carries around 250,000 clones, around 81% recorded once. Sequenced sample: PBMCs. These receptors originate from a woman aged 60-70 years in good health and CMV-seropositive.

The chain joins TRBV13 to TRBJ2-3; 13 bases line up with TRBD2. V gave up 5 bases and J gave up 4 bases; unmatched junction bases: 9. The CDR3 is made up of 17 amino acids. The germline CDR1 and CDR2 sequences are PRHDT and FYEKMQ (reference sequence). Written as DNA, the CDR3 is TGTGCCAGCAGCAACGGAGGACTAGCGGGAGTGGCAGATACGCAGTATTTT. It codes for CASSNGGLAGVADTQYF.

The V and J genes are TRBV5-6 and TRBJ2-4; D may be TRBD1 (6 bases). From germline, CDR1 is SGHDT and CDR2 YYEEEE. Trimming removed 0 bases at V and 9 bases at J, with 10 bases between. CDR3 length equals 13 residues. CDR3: CASSLVQGIIQYF. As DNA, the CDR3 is TGTGCCAGCAGCTTGGTCCAGGGGATCATTCAGTACTTC.

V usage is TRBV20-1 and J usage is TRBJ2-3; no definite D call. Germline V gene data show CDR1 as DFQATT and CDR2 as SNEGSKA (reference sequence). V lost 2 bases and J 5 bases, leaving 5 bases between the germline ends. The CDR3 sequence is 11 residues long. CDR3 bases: TGCAGTGCTAGAATGCGAGATACGCAGTATTTT. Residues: CSARMRDTQYF.

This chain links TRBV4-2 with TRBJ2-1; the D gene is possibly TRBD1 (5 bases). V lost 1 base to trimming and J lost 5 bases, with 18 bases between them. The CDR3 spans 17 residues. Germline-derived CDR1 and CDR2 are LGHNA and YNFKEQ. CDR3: CASSQVEQAVGNNEQFF. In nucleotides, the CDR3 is TGTGCCAGCAGCCAAGTTGAACAGGCGGTGGGAAACAATGAGCAGTTCTTC.

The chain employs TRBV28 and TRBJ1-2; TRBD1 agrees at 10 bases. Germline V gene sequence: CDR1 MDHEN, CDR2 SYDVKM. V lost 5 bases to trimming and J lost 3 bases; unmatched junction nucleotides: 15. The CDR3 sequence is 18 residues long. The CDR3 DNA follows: TGTGCCAGCAGTCGCCTGGGACAGGGGTACGTTGAAGACTATGGCTACACCTTC. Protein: CASSRLGQGYVEDYGYTF.

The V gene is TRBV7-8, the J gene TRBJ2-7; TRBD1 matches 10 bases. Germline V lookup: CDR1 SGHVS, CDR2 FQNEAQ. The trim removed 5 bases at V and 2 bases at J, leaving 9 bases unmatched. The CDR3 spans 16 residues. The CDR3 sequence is CASSKTTGTGAYEQYF. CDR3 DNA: TGTGCCAGCAGCAAAACGACCGGGACAGGGGCCTACGAGCAGTACTTC.

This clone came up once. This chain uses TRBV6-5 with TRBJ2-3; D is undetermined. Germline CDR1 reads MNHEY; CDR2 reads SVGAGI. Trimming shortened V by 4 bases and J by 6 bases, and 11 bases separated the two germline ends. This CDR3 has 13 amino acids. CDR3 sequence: CASSSPGSDTQYF. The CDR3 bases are TGTGCCAGCAGTTCCCCCGGGTCGGATACGCAGTATTTT.

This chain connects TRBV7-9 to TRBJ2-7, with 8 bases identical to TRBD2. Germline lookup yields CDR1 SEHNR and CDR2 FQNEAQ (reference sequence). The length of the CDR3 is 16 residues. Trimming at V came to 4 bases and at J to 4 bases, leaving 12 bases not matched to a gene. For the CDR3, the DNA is TGTGCCAGCAGCTCTACCATAGCGGGAATGCGTTACGAGCAGTACTTC. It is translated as CASSSTIAGMRYEQYF.

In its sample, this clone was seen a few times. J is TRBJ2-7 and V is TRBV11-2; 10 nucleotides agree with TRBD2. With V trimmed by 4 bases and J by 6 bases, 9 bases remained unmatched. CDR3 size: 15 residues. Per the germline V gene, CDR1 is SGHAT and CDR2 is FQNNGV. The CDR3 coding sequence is TGTGCCAGCAGCTATGATGTAGCGGGAGGACGCGAGCAGTACTTC. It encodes CASSYDVAGGREQYF.

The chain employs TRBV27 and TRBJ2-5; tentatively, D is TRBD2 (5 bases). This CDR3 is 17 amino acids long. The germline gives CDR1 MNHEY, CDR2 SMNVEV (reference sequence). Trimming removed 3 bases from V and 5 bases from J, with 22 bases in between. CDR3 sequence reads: CASSLSGSRRFGETQYF. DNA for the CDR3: TGTGCCAGCAGTTTGTCGGGTAGCCGGAGGTTCGGGGAGACCCAGTACTTC.